This T cell receptor beta chain was captured by sequencing in a study of memory CD4+ T cells and cytomegalovirus serostatus (dated by TCRdb to about 2019). About the full investigation: The cohort included about 33 healthy adults from Belgium, of whom 9 were CMV seropositive and 24 were CMV seronegative. CD4+ memory TCRbeta repertoires of a Belgian cohort with known cytomegalovirus serostatus were sequenced in order to replicate a published TCR-based CMV serostatus classifier.

This clone was observed a few times. The target of this receptor is not known. Per-base qualities were not stored, and no clone one base away is much larger. Trimming removed 2 bases from V and 5 bases from J, leaving 13 bases between the germline ends. CDR1 and CDR2, looked up from the germline V gene, are SGHRS and YFSETQ. Spanning cysteine to phenylalanine, the CDR3 consists of 14 amino acids. Here the CDR3 DNA is all that survives: 42 bases in frame from base 1. The Quick-DNA Microprep Kit was used to extract genomic DNA from the sorted cells. Amplification of TCRbeta DNA was done with the immunoSEQ hsTCRbeta kit, following the protocol from the manufacturer. An Illumina MiSeq instrument was used to sequence the TCRbeta libraries. As for the original processing: Once out-of-frame sequences had been removed, some 2 million distinct TCRbeta sequences were left, which works out to an average of about 67,000 per individual. Each individual was scored according to the count of 164 previously reported CMV-associated TCRbeta sequences and the total productive distinct TCRbeta count. A beta-binomial model was reimplemented in Python, and random forests from scikit-learn, run with default parameters, were trained on data from the US cohort. Classifier performance on the Belgian cohort was reported as the median AUC with percentile confidence intervals calculated over 10,000 bootstrap iterations. Sourced from immuneACCESS, this table was stored by TCRdb with only in-frame sequences that have V and J called. A share of the clones is absent; for the studies checked, an unresolved V gene accounts for under half, and the remainder has no known explanation. The D gene and trimming were derived from the DNA, and the V and J assignments and clone size from that table. For this sample there are around 60,000 clones; approximately 82% appear just once. Under 0.5% of the sample is taken by the ten largest.

The study at large found these results: Unlike the original study, which covered naive and memory CD4+ and CD8+ populations, the Belgian study sequenced only CD4+CD45RO+ memory cells. Results were interpreted as suggesting that the CMV-associated TCR signature is largely present in the CD4+ memory repertoire. For predicting CMV serostatus, the median bootstrapped AUC was approximately 0.95 using the original framework and almost 0.93 using a US-trained random forest. Of fewer than 200 previously reported CMV-associated TCRbeta sequences, approximately 70 appeared in the CD4+ memory repertoires, each in one to five individuals. On the Belgian cohort, the classifier built on the original framework reached a median bootstrapped AUC of roughly 0.96, with a 95% CI of 0.76-1.00.

Single viable CD3+CD4+CD8-CD45RO+ cells were sorted as memory CD4+ T cells on a FACSAria II. CMV serostatus was determined with a Roche Elecsys assay detecting serum IgG against CMV pp150, pp28, p38 and p52. After the samples were thawed, total CD4+ T cells were enriched through positive selection using CD4 magnetic microbeads. The samples came from a separate study whose specific focus was interrogating the CD4+ T cell memory repertoire. Peripheral blood mononuclear cells were isolated and cryopreserved according to standard operating procedures, and serum was kept at -80 degrees C. The staining relied on CD3-PerCP (BW264/56), CD4-APC (RPA-T4), CD45RO-PE (UCHT1) and CD8-Pacific Orange (3B5) antibodies, and Sytox blue was used to exclude non-viable cells.

The sequence came from an adult in good health and CMV-seronegative. Some clones in this sample may be carry-over from other donors' samples. The receptor chain draws on TRBV5-1 and TRBJ1-1; too little of a D gene remains to name it. Sample: memory CD4+ T cells from blood. The nucleotide sequence reads TGCGCCAGCAGCTTCTTAGGCCAACAAACTGAAGCTTTCTTT. It encodes CASSFLGQQTEAFF.